The subject of this entry is one TCR beta chain. The data stem from a study of OX40 agonist ivuxolimab in advanced cancers. CDR1 and CDR2 from the germline V gene are SGHNT and YYREEE (reference sequence). CDR3 size: 13 residues. V was pared by 4 bases and J by 1 base, with 9 bases between. Assay used: immunoSEQ multiplex PCR; TCRdb lists only in-frame clones, some missing. The data contain 95,000 or so clones, 92% of them singletons. The sample consisted of CD4+ or CD8+ T cells sorted from blood, taken in a trial of the OX40 agonist ivuxolimab. The receptor was derived from an adult with an advanced solid tumor such as melanoma, head and neck, liver or kidney cancer. The chain is built from TRBV5-4 and TRBJ2-7; D gene unclear. The chain's CDR3 is CASSPVDSYEQYF. CDR3 nucleotide sequence: TGTGCCAGCAGCCCCGTGGATTCCTACGAGCAGTACTTC.